One sample yielded the 19 T cell receptor beta chains listed below, sequenced in a study of blood T cells in healthy people across ages. Primers used in a second PCR of about 6 to 11 cycles were a sample-barcoded 5' primer and a J-beta primer mix. TCRdb fed the 5' RACE reads into MiXCR, producing one record per CDR3 protein. The repertoire holds about 640,000 distinct CDR3 sequences, with about 54% as singletons. Sequenced sample: blood. The receptors come from a man between 60 and 75 years old in good health.

This sequence joins TRBV7-2 and TRBJ2-4; 10 bases align to TRBD2. The end of the DNA fits TRBJ2-7 better, so the J call may be wrong. The CDR3 consists of 15 residues. CDR1 and CDR2 from the germline V gene are SGHTA and FQGNSA. CDR3 coding DNA: TGTGCCAGCAGCGCCATAGCGGGGGGTCCCTACGAGCAGTACTTC. As protein: CASSAIAGGPYEQYF.

The CDR3: CASSSGGVSPLHF. The CDR3 nucleotides are TGTGCCAGCAGCTCTGGGGGTGTCTCACCCCTCCACTTT. This chain links TRBV12-3 or TRBV12-4 with TRBJ1-6; tentatively, D is TRBD1 (5 bases). The CDR3 runs 13 residues. V lost 6 bases to trimming and J lost 10 bases, with 13 bases between them.

This clonotype was seen just once. The chain uses TRBV28 and TRBJ1-6; D perhaps matches TRBD1 (6 bases). Germline assignment: CDR1 MDHEN and CDR2 SYDVKM. The V gene lost 3 bases and the J gene lost 5 bases, with 8 bases spanning the gap. The CDR3 spans 14 residues. This CDR3 is CASSFYRDNSPLHF. For the CDR3, the DNA is TGTGCCAGCAGTTTCTACAGGGATAATTCACCCCTCCACTTT.

The V gene is TRBV6-1, the J gene TRBJ1-2, with 7 bases lining up with TRBD1. Germline values: CDR1 MNHNS, CDR2 SASEGT. The CDR3 sequence is 14 residues long. V lost 5 bases to trimming and J lost 2 bases; unmatched junction nucleotides: 5. The CDR3: CASSRDSTNYGYTF. CDR3 nucleotide sequence: TGTGCCAGCAGTCGGGACAGCACAAACTATGGCTACACCTTC.

This clonotype was detected only a few times. This chain joins TRBV29-1 and TRBJ2-5; D may be TRBD1 (5 bases). This CDR3 spans 13 amino acids. V was cut by 6 bases and J by 4 bases, with 15 bases left in between. Per the germline V gene, CDR1 is SQVTM and CDR2 is ANQGSEA. The CDR3 DNA follows: TGCAGCGTGGGCCAGGGTACACGAGAGACCCAGTACTTC. It is translated as CSVGQGTRETQYF.

This sequence joins TRBV6-5 and TRBJ2-3; D ambiguous. Looked up from germline, CDR1 is MNHEY and CDR2 is SVGAGI. This CDR3 is built from 12 residues. V lost 6 bases and J 6 bases, leaving 10 bases between the germline ends. CDR3 region: CASSPIGDTQYF. In DNA, the CDR3 is TGTGCCAGCAGCCCCATAGGGGATACGCAGTATTTT.

V is TRBV12-3 or TRBV12-4 and J is TRBJ2-3; D gene unclear. The CDR3 has 12 residues. V shed 3 bases and J shed 9 bases, with 10 bases lying between them. The CDR3 here is CASSFSDGTQYF. The CDR3 DNA reads as TGTGCCAGCAGTTTCTCGGACGGGACGCAGTATTTT.

The gene calls are TRBV7-2 and TRBJ2-7, with TRBD2 identical over 8 bases. Germline assignment: CDR1 SGHTA and CDR2 FQGNSA. J was trimmed by 0 bases and V by 2 bases; bases with no gene match: 6. The CDR3 is made up of 16 amino acids. For the CDR3, the DNA is TGTGCCAGCAGCTTAACTCGGGGGGGAAGCTCCTACGAGCAGTACTTC. It codes for CASSLTRGGSSYEQYF.

This clonotype appeared a few times. The chain carries TRBV6-6 and TRBJ1-2; 7 bases match TRBD1. The germline V gene encodes CDR1 MNHNY and CDR2 SVGAGI (reference sequence). CDR3 length: 15 residues. The V gene end was trimmed by 2 bases and the J gene end by 4 bases; junction bases not matched to a gene: 7. The CDR3 loop is CASSYPSGQVYGYTF. DNA of the CDR3: TGTGCCAGCAGTTACCCCTCCGGACAGGTCTATGGCTACACCTTC.

V and J are TRBV15 and TRBJ2-5; 16 bases align to TRBD2. The CDR3 contains 16 residues. J gave up 11 bases and V 6 bases, and 12 bases lay outside the gene matches. Germline CDR1 reads LNHNV; CDR2 reads YYDKDF (reference sequence). The CDR3 DNA is TGTGCCACCAGACCGGGACTAGCGGGGGGGCATGGTGAGCAGTACTTC. Protein: CATRPGLAGGHGEQYF.

The rearrangement uses TRBV12-3 or TRBV12-4 and TRBJ1-2; D unresolved. The V end was cut by 5 bases, the J end by 5 bases, with 9 bases between. This CDR3 region has 12 residues. CDR3 sequence: CASSLPPYGYTF. The CDR3 DNA follows: TGTGCCAGCAGTCTCCCCCCATATGGCTACACCTTC.

The chain recombines TRBV28 with TRBJ2-6; tentatively, D is TRBD2 (5 bases). The CDR3 sequence is 16 residues long. Trimming removed 4 bases from V and 0 bases from J, with 10 bases in between. Germline V lookup: CDR1 MDHEN, CDR2 SYDVKM. CDR3 coding DNA: TGTGCCAGCAGTTCCCCGGGGAACTCTGGGGCCAACGTCCTGACTTTC. This codes for CASSSPGNSGANVLTF.

This CDR3 is CASAGQTYNEQFF. In DNA form, the CDR3 reads TGTGCCAGCGCGGGACAGACCTACAATGAGCAGTTCTTC. The gene calls are TRBV6-2 or TRBV6-3 and TRBJ2-1, with D perhaps TRBD1 (7 bases). V was trimmed by 8 bases and J by 2 bases, leaving 10 bases between them. The length of the CDR3 is 13 residues. CDR1 and CDR2 (germline): MNHEY, SVGEGT.

Only a few counts were recorded for this clonotype. The chain has TRBV6-5 and TRBJ2-5; 10 nucleotides align to TRBD2. Matching the DNA end better, TRBJ2-7 makes the J call doubtful. Germline V CDR1 and CDR2: MNHEY, SVGAGI. The CDR3 runs 15 residues. CDR3 nucleotide sequence: TGTGCCAGCAGCCCAGGACTAGCGGACCTTTACGAGCAGTACTTC. This translates into CASSPGLADLYEQYF.

Many counts were recorded for this clonotype. The CDR3 region has the DNA TGCAGCGTTTCACCCTTCGGGAGAGAGGGCTACACCTTC. Translated: CSVSPFGREGYTF. This chain connects TRBV29-1 to TRBJ1-2, with D uncertain. CDR3 length: 13 residues. Germline CDR1 reads SQVTM; CDR2 reads ANQGSEA. Deletions cut 5 bases from V and 8 bases from J, with 18 bases between. The complete variable domain, with remaining parts taken from reference TRBV29-1 and TRBJ1-2, reads SAVISQKPSRDICQRGTSLTIQCQVDSQVTMMFWYRQQPGQSLTLIATANQGSEATYESGFVIDKFPISRPNLTFSTLTVSNMSPEDSSIYLCSVSPFGREGYTFGSGTRLTVV.

J is TRBJ1-2 and V is TRBV28; D gene unclear. The CDR3 has 10 residues. Looked up from germline, CDR1 is MDHEN and CDR2 is SYDVKM. The V end was cut by 8 bases, the J end by 3 bases, with 4 bases between. This CDR3 reads CASGHYGYTF. In DNA form, the CDR3 reads TGTGCCAGCGGACACTATGGCTACACCTTC.

The chain couples TRBV7-9 to TRBJ2-5; 8 bases are a match to TRBD1. The CDR3 consists of 14 residues. The ends lost 6 bases at V and 5 bases at J; junction bases unmatched: 8. The V gene's germline CDR1 is SEHNR and CDR2 FQNEAQ (reference sequence). The CDR3 DNA sequence: TGTGCCAGCAGGATGGACAGGGACGGGGAGACCCAGTACTTC. Translated: CASRMDRDGETQYF.

This clonotype was observed many times. V usage is TRBV3-1 and J usage is TRBJ2-5, with unresolved D. The V end lost 0 bases, the J end lost 8 bases, and 13 bases lay between the germline ends. This CDR3 comprises 14 residues. Germline CDR1 LGHDT, CDR2 YNNKEL (reference sequence). The CDR3: CASSQDTGSQTQYF. The CDR3 DNA follows: TGTGCCAGCAGCCAAGATACTGGGTCCCAAACCCAGTACTTC.

The chain carries TRBV3-1 and TRBJ1-6, with D hard to call. Germline CDR1 and CDR2: LGHDT and YNNKEL (reference sequence). The germline V and J ends were trimmed by 5 bases and 7 bases, with 18 bases remaining between them. CDR3 size: 16 residues. This CDR3 reads CASSNAWPLQNSPLHF. CDR3 nucleotides: TGTGCCAGCAGCAATGCTTGGCCGCTACAAAATTCACCCCTCCACTTT.